The rows below give T cell receptor beta chains drawn from one sample of a study of T cells in Graves' hyperthyroidism and ophthalmopathy. MiXCR, applied by TCRdb to the multiplex PCR reads, yields one record per CDR3 protein. The sample records under 350,000 distinct CDR3 sequences, about 17% being singletons. Sequenced input: blood. The receptors come from a woman aged 60-75 years with Graves' ophthalmopathy. Both conserved end residues are part of each CDR3. Not all rows give a size; the values are once, few, many and, for expanded clones, a class.

CDR3 protein: CATSRGGVSNYGYTF
clone size: few
V gene: TRBV15
J gene: TRBJ1-2

CDR3 protein: CASSQFHRNLYEQYF
clone size: many
V gene: TRBV4-1
J gene: TRBJ2-7

CDR3 protein: CASSESQGPEQYF
clone size: many
V gene: TRBV10-2
J gene: TRBJ2-7

CDR3 protein: CASSLNQGGEKLFF
clone size: many
V gene: TRBV5-1
J gene: TRBJ1-4

CDR3 protein: CASSLSWGRDTQYF
clone size: many
V gene: TRBV7-8
J gene: TRBJ2-3

CDR3 protein: CSARATSGGSDTQYF
clone size: many
V gene: TRBV20-1
J gene: TRBJ2-3

CDR3 protein: CASSPQTNTEAFF
clone size: -
V gene: TRBV7-7
J gene: TRBJ1-1

CDR3 protein: CASRDDGISDGYTF
clone size: many
V gene: TRBV2
J gene: TRBJ1-2

CDR3 protein: CASSGTSGRTGELFF
clone size: many
V gene: TRBV9
J gene: TRBJ2-2

CDR3 protein: CASKSSGSWETQYF
clone size: many
V gene: TRBV27
J gene: TRBJ2-5

CDR3 protein: CASSLSPVIDEQFF
clone size: few
V gene: TRBV7-2
J gene: TRBJ2-1

CDR3 protein: CASGPGTGATDTQYF
clone size: -
V gene: TRBV19
J gene: TRBJ2-3

CDR3 protein: CASSTTGGGNIQYF
clone size: -
V gene: TRBV5-1
J gene: TRBJ2-4

CDR3 protein: CAISAGVGQTEAFF
clone size: many
V gene: TRBV10-3
J gene: TRBJ1-1

CDR3 protein: CASSIGQLTTNEKLFF
clone size: -
V gene: TRBV19
J gene: TRBJ1-4

CDR3 protein: CASSSWLGDNEQFF
clone size: -
V gene: TRBV2
J gene: TRBJ2-1

CDR3 protein: CASSLVTESTDTQYF
clone size: -
V gene: TRBV5-6
J gene: TRBJ2-3

CDR3 protein: CASRITGRGRAYGYTF
clone size: many
V gene: TRBV2
J gene: TRBJ1-2

CDR3 protein: CAWSAGFLNGYTF
clone size: many
V gene: TRBV30
J gene: TRBJ1-2

CDR3 protein: CASSLYGLGTNYGYTF
clone size: many
V gene: TRBV5-5
J gene: TRBJ1-2

CDR3 protein: CASSTAGGGEQFF
clone size: -
V gene: TRBV19
J gene: TRBJ2-1

CDR3 protein: CAISIDPGTEAFF
clone size: many
V gene: TRBV10-3
J gene: TRBJ1-1

CDR3 protein: CASSQDPPRQGWDEQFF
clone size: many
V gene: TRBV4-3
J gene: TRBJ2-1

CDR3 protein: CASSRTSGSFEQYF
clone size: -
V gene: TRBV5-1
J gene: TRBJ2-7

CDR3 protein: CSVDRTGGSNTEAFF
clone size: many
V gene: TRBV29-1
J gene: TRBJ1-1

CDR3 protein: CASSMGQDGYTF
clone size: many
V gene: TRBV5-1
J gene: TRBJ1-2

CDR3 protein: CASSRLDSEAFF
clone size: many
V gene: TRBV6-2/TRBV6-3
J gene: TRBJ1-1

CDR3 protein: CASSPEQGVDTQYF
clone size: many
V gene: TRBV7-9
J gene: TRBJ2-3

CDR3 protein: CASSLVPSGGSNEQFF
clone size: many
V gene: TRBV5-1
J gene: TRBJ2-1

CDR3 protein: CSARDPLRQGGNEQFF
clone size: many
V gene: TRBV20-1
J gene: TRBJ2-1

CDR3 protein: CSARAEGLETQYF
clone size: many
V gene: TRBV20-1
J gene: TRBJ2-5